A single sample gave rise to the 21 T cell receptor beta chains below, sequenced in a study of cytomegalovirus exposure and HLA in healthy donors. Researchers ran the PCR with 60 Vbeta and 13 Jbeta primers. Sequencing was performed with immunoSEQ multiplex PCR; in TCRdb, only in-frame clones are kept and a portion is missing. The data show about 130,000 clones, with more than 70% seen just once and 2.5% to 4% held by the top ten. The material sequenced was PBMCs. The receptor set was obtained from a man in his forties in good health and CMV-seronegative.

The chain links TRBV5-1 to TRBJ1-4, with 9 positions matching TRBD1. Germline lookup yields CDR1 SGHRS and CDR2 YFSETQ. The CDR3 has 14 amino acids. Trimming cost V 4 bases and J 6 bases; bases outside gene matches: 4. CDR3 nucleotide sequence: TGCGCCAGCAGCATGGACAGGGGCGATGAAAAACTGTTTTTT. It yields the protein CASSMDRGDEKLFF.

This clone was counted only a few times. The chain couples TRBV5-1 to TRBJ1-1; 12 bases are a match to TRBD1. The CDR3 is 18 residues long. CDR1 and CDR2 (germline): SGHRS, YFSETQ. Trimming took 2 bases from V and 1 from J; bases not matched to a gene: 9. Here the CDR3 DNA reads TGCGCCAGCAGCTTTCTCCCCGGGACAGGGGGCCGGAACACTGAAGCTTTCTTT. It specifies CASSFLPGTGGRNTEAFF. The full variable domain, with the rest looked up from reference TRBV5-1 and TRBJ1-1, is KAGVTQTPRYLIKTRGQQVTLSCSPISGHRSVSWYQQTPGQGLQFLFEYFSETQRNKGNFPGRFSGRQFSNSRSEMNVSTLELGDSALYLCASSFLPGTGGRNTEAFFGQGTRLTVV.

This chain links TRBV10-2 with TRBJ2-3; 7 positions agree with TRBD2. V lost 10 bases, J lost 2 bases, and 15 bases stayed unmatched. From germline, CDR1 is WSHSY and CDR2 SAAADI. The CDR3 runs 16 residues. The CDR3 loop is CATVDGGSGYTDTQYF. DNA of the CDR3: TGCGCCACCGTCGATGGGGGTAGCGGGTACACAGATACGCAGTATTTT.

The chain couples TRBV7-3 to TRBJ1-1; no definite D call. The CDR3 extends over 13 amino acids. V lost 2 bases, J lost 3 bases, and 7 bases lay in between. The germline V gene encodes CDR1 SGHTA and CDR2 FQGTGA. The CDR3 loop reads CASSLGEDTEAFF. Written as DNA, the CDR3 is TGTGCCAGCAGCTTAGGGGAGGACACTGAAGCTTTCTTT.

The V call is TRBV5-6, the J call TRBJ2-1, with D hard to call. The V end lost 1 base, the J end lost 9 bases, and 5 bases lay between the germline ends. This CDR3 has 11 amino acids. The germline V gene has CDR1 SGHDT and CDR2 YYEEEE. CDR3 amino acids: CASSLNGEQFF. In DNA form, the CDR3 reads TGTGCCAGCAGCTTGAACGGTGAGCAGTTCTTC.

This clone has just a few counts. CDR3 protein: CASSRPTSGRFGDEQFF. The CDR3 nucleotides are TGTGCCAGCAGCCGCCCGACTAGCGGGAGATTCGGGGATGAGCAGTTCTTC. The rearrangement uses TRBV7-2 and TRBJ2-1; 12 nucleotides agree with TRBD2. Germline CDR1 reads SGHTA; CDR2 reads FQGNSA. CDR3 length equals 17 residues. The V gene end was trimmed by 5 bases and the J gene end by 8 bases; junction bases not matched to a gene: 13.

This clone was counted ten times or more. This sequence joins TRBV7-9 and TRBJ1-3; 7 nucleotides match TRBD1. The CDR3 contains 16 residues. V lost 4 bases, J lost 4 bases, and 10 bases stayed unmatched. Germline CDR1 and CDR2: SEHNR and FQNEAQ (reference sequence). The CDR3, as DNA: TGTGCCAGCAGCTCGGCGACAGGGTCAGTAGGAAACACCATATATTTT. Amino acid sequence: CASSSATGSVGNTIYF.

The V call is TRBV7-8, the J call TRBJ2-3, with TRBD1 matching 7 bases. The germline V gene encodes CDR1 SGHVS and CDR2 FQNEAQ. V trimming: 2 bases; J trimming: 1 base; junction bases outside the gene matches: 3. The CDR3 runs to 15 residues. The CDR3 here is CASSLFDRGTDTQYF. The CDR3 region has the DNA TGTGCCAGCAGCTTATTCGACAGGGGCACAGATACGCAGTATTTT.

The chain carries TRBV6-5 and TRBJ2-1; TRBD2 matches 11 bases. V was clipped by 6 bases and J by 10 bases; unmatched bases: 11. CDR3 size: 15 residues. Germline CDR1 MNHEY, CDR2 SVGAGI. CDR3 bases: TGTGCCAGCAGGCCGACTAGCGGGGCCCTCCGGGAGCAGTTCTTC. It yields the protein CASRPTSGALREQFF.

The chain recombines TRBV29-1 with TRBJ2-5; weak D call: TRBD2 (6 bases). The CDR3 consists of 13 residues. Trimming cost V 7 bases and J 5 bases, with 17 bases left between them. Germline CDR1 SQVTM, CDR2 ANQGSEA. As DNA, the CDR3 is TGCAGCGCCCCAGGAGGGTCCCGGGAGACCCAGTACTTC. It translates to CSAPGGSRETQYF.

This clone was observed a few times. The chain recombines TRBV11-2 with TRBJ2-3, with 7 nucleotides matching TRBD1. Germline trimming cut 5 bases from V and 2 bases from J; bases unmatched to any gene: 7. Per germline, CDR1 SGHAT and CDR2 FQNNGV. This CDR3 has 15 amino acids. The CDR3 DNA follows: TGTGCCAGCAGCCCGATGGGACAGAACACAGATACGCAGTATTTT. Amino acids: CASSPMGQNTDTQYF.

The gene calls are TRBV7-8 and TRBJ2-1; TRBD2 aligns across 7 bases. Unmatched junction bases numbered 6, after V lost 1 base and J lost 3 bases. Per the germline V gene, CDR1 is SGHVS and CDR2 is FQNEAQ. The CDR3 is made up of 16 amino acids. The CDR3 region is CASSLVLAEDYNEQFF. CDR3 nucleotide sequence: TGTGCCAGCAGCTTAGTGCTAGCGGAGGACTACAATGAGCAGTTCTTC.

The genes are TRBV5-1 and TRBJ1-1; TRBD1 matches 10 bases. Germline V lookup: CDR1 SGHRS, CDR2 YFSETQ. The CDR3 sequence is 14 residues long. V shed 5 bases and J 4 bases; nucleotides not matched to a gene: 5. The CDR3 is CASSDRGLVTEAFF. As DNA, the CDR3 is TGCGCCAGCAGTGACAGGGGGCTGGTCACTGAAGCTTTCTTT.

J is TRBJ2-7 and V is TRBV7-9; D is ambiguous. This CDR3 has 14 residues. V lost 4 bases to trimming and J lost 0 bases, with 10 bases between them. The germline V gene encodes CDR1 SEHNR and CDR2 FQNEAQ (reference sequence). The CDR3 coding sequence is TGTGCCAGCAGCTCCGTCCCCAGCTCCTACGAGCAGTACTTC. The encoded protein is CASSSVPSSYEQYF.

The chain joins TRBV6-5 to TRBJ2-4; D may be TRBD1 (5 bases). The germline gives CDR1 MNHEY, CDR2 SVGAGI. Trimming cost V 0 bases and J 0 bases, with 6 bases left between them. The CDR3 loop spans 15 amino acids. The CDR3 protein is CASSYSTAAKNIQYF. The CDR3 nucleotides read TGTGCCAGCAGTTACTCGACAGCAGCCAAAAACATTCAGTACTTC.

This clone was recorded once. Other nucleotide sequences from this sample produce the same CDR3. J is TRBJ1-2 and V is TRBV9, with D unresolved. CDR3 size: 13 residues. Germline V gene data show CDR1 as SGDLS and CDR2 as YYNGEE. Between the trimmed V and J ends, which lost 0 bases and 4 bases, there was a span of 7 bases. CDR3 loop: CASSVVSGYGYTF. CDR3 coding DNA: TGTGCCAGCAGCGTAGTCAGTGGCTATGGCTACACCTTC.

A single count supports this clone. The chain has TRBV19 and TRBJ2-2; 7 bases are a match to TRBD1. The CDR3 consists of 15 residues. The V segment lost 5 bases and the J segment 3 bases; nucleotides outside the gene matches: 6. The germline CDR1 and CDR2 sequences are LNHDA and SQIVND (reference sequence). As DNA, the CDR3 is TGTGCCAGTAGTGTTGACAGGGTGGACACCGGGGAGCTGTTTTTT. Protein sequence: CASSVDRVDTGELFF.

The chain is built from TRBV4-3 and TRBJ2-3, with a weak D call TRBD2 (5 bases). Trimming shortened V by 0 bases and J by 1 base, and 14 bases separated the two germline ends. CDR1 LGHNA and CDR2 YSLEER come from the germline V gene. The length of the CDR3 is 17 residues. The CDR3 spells CASSQDERARGTDTQYF. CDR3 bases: TGCGCCAGCAGCCAAGACGAGAGGGCCCGGGGCACAGATACGCAGTATTTT.

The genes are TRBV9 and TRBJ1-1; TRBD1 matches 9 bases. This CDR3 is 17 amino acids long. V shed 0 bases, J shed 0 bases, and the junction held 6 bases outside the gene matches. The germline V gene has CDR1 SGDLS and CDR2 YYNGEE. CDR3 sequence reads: CASSVGTGVGVNTEAFF. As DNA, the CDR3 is TGTGCCAGCAGCGTAGGGACAGGGGTGGGGGTGAACACTGAAGCTTTCTTT.

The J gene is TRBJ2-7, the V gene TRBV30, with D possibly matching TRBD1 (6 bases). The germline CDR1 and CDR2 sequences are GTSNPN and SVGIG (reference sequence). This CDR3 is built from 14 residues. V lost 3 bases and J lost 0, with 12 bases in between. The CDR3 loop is CAWSQTGVSYEQYF. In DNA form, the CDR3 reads TGTGCCTGGAGCCAGACAGGAGTCTCCTACGAGCAGTACTTC.

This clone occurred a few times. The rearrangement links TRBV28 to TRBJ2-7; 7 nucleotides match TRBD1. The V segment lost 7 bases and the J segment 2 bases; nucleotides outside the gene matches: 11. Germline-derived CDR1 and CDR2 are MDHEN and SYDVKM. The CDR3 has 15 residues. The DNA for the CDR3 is TGTGCCAGCACCACAGGGGCGACCTGGCCCTACGAGCAGTACTTC. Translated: CASTTGATWPYEQYF.